This TCR beta chain emerged from a study of long-term antiretroviral therapy in people with HIV. The V segment lost 4 bases and the J segment 2 bases; nucleotides outside the gene matches: 3. In germline, CDR1 is SGHDT, CDR2 YYEEEE. This CDR3 region has 14 residues. Sequencing relied on immunoSEQ assay v3.0, run at survey level. Here immunoSEQ multiplex PCR was the method, and the copy in TCRdb shows in-frame clones only, minus some. The table records more than 20,000 clones, more than 70% of them present only once. V gene TRBV5-6 combines with J gene TRBJ2-7; 10 nucleotides align to TRBD2. The receptor comes from a man in his fifties or sixties with HIV. The sample consisted of unsorted PBMCs, taken 1.3 years after starting antiretroviral therapy. The CDR3 DNA is TGTGCCAGCAGCCGACTAGCGGGTACCTACGAGCAGTACTTC. It codes for CASSRLAGTYEQYF.